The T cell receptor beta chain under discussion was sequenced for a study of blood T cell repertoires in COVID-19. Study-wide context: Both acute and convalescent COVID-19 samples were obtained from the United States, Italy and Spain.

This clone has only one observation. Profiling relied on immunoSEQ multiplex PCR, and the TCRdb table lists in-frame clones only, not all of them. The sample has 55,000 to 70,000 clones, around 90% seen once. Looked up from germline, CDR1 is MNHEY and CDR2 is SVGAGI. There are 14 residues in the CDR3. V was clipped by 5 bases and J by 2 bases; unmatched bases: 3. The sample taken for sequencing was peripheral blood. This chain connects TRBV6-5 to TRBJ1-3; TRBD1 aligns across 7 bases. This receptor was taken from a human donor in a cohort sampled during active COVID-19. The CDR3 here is CASSPDRAGNTIYF. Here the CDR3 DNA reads TGTGCCAGCAGTCCCGACAGGGCTGGAAACACCATATATTTT.